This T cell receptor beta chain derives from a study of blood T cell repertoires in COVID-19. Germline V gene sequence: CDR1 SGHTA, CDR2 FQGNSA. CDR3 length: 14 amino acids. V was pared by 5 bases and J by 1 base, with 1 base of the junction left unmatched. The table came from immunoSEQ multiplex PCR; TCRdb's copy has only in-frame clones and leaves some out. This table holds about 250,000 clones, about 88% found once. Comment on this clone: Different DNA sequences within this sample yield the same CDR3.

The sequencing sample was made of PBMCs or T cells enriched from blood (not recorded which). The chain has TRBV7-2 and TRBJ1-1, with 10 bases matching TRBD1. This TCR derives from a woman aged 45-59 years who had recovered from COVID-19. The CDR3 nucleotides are TGTGCCAGCAGCCGGGACAGGGGGAACACTGAAGCTTTCTTT. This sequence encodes CASSRDRGNTEAFF. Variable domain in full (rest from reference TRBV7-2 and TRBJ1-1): GAGVSQSPSNKVTEKGKDVELRCDPISGHTALYWYRQSLGQGLEFLIYFQGNSAPDKSGLPSDRFSAERTGGSVSTLTIQRTQQEDSAVYLCASSRDRGNTEAFFGQGTRLTVV.